This T cell receptor (beta chain) was identified in a study of control samples from healthy donors and cancer patients. This table comes from immunoSEQ multiplex PCR, and its TCRdb copy is limited to in-frame clones, with some not included. Of some 150,000 clones in the sample, over 90% were seen once. This CDR3 has 13 amino acids. V was shortened by 1 base and J by 8 bases, with 8 bases between the two germline ends. The germline gives CDR1 SGHDN, CDR2 FVKESK. This sequence was found in a man aged 50-60 years in good health. Sequencing used blood. The gene calls are TRBV14 and TRBJ1-4; D is perhaps TRBD1 (6 bases). DNA for the CDR3: TGTGCCAGCAGCCAAGGGACAGCGGAAAAACTGTTTTTT. The encoded protein is CASSQGTAEKLFF.